The 25 T cell receptor beta chains listed next were all sequenced from one sample in a study of Ad26.COV2.S vaccination and SARS-CoV-2 variants (dated by TCRdb to the early 2020s). The library was produced with the immunoSEQ multiplex PCR assay. In TCRdb, the immuneACCESS table is reduced to in-frame sequences with V and J assigned. These tables do not hold every clone; where another copy was compared, an unresolved V gene accounts for under half, and the others remain unexplained. The sample table contains 510,000 or so clones; only one count was recorded for approximately 90% of them. About 13% of the sample is held by the ten biggest clonotypes. In the paper's terms, the treatment or condition label means: roughly 19 received Ad26.COV2.S at low or high dose, single or two shots; roughly five received placebo; per-sample allocation not given. Repertoires of vaccine and placebo recipients were sequenced from samples taken on day 63 after the first injection.

The sample consisted of peripheral blood, taken in a trial of Ad26.COV2.S vaccine versus placebo. All receptors derive from a person aged 18-65 years who received the Ad26.COV2.S COVID-19 vaccine or a placebo.

This chain connects TRBV6-5 to TRBJ1-1; maybe TRBD1 (5 bases). The CDR3 runs to 13 residues. Germline assignment: CDR1 MNHEY and CDR2 SVGAGI. Trimming shortened V by 8 bases and J by 7 bases, and 17 bases separated the two germline ends. The DNA of the CDR3 is TGTGCCAGCTTTGGGGGTCTGGTAGGTGAAGCTTTCTTT. This sequence encodes CASFGGLVGEAFF.

The chain couples TRBV7-9 to TRBJ1-2; D is possibly TRBD1 (6 bases). This CDR3 has 12 amino acids. The V gene's germline CDR1 is SEHNR and CDR2 FQNEAQ (reference sequence). CDR3 amino acids: CAAKGEGVGYTF. Written as DNA, the CDR3 is TGTGCAGCCAAGGGGGAGGGGGTCGGCTACACCTTC.

The gene calls are TRBV5-1 and TRBJ2-7; D gene ambiguous. Germline lookup yields CDR1 SGHRS and CDR2 YFSETQ. The ends were cut back, 0 bases at V and 13 bases at J, with 14 bases in the middle. This CDR3 has 12 residues. The CDR3 sequence is CASSLEAGRLYF. As DNA, the CDR3 is TGCGCCAGCAGCTTGGAGGCTGGCAGGCTCTACTTC.

The rearrangement joins TRBV19 to TRBJ1-5; no firm D call. Germline V gives CDR1 LNHDA, CDR2 SQIVND (reference sequence). The germline V and J ends were trimmed by 7 bases and 3 bases, with 13 bases remaining between them. The CDR3 has 14 amino acids. The chain's CDR3 is CASKEGQFNQPQHF. The CDR3 bases are TGTGCCAGTAAAGAAGGCCAGTTCAATCAGCCCCAGCATTTT.

The V and J genes are TRBV18 and TRBJ2-7, with 9 bases matching TRBD1. Germline CDR1 and CDR2: KGHSH and LQKENI. This CDR3 contains 14 residues. V lost 3 bases to trimming and J lost 0 bases; unmatched junction nucleotides: 0. The DNA of the CDR3 is TGTGCCAGCTCACCGGGACAGGGCTCCTACGAGCAGTACTTC. Translation: CASSPGQGSYEQYF.

The chain carries TRBV19 and TRBJ1-2, with 7 bases fitting TRBD1. Germline CDR1 LNHDA, CDR2 SQIVND (reference sequence). Trimming at V came to 9 bases and at J to 0 bases, leaving 10 bases not matched to a gene. The CDR3 is made up of 15 amino acids. CDR3 DNA: TGTGCCAGCAAACCAGGACAGGCAGCTAACTATGGCTACACCTTC. Translation gives CASKPGQAANYGYTF.

This clone was seen more than once but under ten times. CDR3 sequence reads: CASSYGPGEQFF. Written as DNA, the CDR3 is TGTGCCAGCAGTTACGGTCCGGGTGAGCAGTTCTTC. The chain has TRBV6-5 and TRBJ2-1; D is uncertain. There are 12 residues in the CDR3. The germline V and J ends were trimmed by 2 bases and 9 bases, with 8 bases remaining between them. Germline lookup yields CDR1 MNHEY and CDR2 SVGAGI.

This rearrangement joins TRBV30 to TRBJ2-2; 15 nucleotides align to TRBD2. Germline trimming cut 7 bases from V and 4 bases from J; bases unmatched to any gene: 10. This CDR3 contains 17 residues. Germline V CDR1 and CDR2: GTSNPN, SVGIG (reference sequence). As DNA, the CDR3 is TGTGCCTATCAAAGGGGACTAGCGGGAGGCGCCACCGGGGAGCTGTTTTTT. The encoded protein is CAYQRGLAGGATGELFF.

The chain is built from TRBV19 and TRBJ1-6; TRBD1 is a possible D gene (6 bases). Trimming took 3 bases from V and 7 from J, leaving 10 bases between them. The germline CDR1 and CDR2 sequences are LNHDA and SQIVND (reference sequence). This CDR3 spans 14 amino acids. This CDR3 reads CASSMGTSNSPLHF. CDR3 nucleotides: TGTGCCAGTAGTATGGGGACATCGAATTCACCCCTCCACTTT.

This rearrangement joins TRBV11-2 to TRBJ2-6; unclear D gene. V lost 5 bases, J lost 0 bases, and 8 bases lay in between. CDR3 length equals 15 residues. The germline V gene encodes CDR1 SGHAT and CDR2 FQNNGV. CDR3 sequence (DNA): TGTGCCAGCAGCCGGAGTAGCTCTGGGGCCAACGTCCTGACTTTC. Residues: CASSRSSSGANVLTF.

This clone was seen a few times. The sample contains more than one DNA sequence encoding this CDR3. The rearrangement uses TRBV5-1 and TRBJ2-7; D is possibly TRBD2 (5 bases). V was cut by 0 bases and J by 2 bases, with 6 bases left in between. Germline lookup yields CDR1 SGHRS and CDR2 YFSETQ. The CDR3 is 13 amino acids. In DNA form, the CDR3 reads TGCGCCAGCAGCTTGGGAGGGACCTACGAGCAGTACTTC. Protein: CASSLGGTYEQYF.

Here the CDR3 reads CASSLAHGVSYNEQFF. In nucleotides, the CDR3 is TGTGCCAGCAGCTTAGCGCACGGGGTATCCTACAATGAGCAGTTCTTC. The genes are TRBV7-2 and TRBJ2-1; the D gene is possibly TRBD2 (5 bases). This CDR3 comprises 16 residues. CDR1 is SGHTA, CDR2 FQGNSA, per germline. Trimming stripped 0 bases from V and 1 base from J, with 10 bases between.

This chain uses TRBV5-6 with TRBJ2-7; a possible D gene is TRBD2 (6 bases). CDR1 SGHDT and CDR2 YYEEEE come from the germline V gene. CDR3 length equals 15 residues. V dropped 4 bases and J dropped 4 bases, with 18 bases sitting between them. CDR3 in DNA: TGTGCCAGCAGCGCCCAACCCGGGACTGTGTACGAGCAGTACTTC. Amino acids: CASSAQPGTVYEQYF.

Here the CDR3 reads CAWSRVNLYGYTF. CDR3 sequence (DNA): TGTGCCTGGAGCCGGGTCAACCTCTATGGCTACACCTTC. The chain combines TRBV30 with TRBJ1-2; no clear D gene. Germline V gives CDR1 GTSNPN, CDR2 SVGIG (reference sequence). This CDR3 spans 13 amino acids. The germline V and J ends were trimmed by 3 bases and 4 bases, with 12 bases remaining between them.

This clone is a singleton in its sample. This sample also contains other DNA sequences that code for the same CDR3. The V gene is TRBV5-4, the J gene TRBJ2-1, with 9 positions matching TRBD2. Germline CDR1 reads SGHNT; CDR2 reads YYREEE (reference sequence). This CDR3 comprises 15 residues. V gave up 0 bases and J gave up 5 bases; unmatched junction bases: 3. CDR3 region: CASSLGLADNNEQFF. The CDR3 coding sequence is TGTGCCAGCAGCTTGGGACTAGCGGATAACAATGAGCAGTTCTTC. The full variable domain, its missing parts supplied by reference TRBV5-4 and TRBJ2-1, is ETGVTQSPTHLIKTRGQQVTLRCSSQSGHNTVSWYQQALGQGPQFIFQYYREEENGRGNFPPRFSGLQFPNYSSELNVNALELDDSALYLCASSLGLADNNEQFFGPGTRLTVL.

As concerns this clone: The same CDR3 is also encoded by other DNA sequences in this sample. The chain couples TRBV18 to TRBJ2-5, with D hard to call. Trimming cost V 3 bases and J 4 bases, with 3 bases left between them. Germline V gene lookup returns CDR1 KGHSH and CDR2 LQKENI. This CDR3 has 11 amino acids. CDR3 in amino acids: CASSPGETQYF. CDR3 nucleotides: TGTGCCAGCTCACCCGGAGAGACCCAGTACTTC.

The chain employs TRBV20-1 and TRBJ2-7; D not certain. Trimming removed 5 bases from V and 0 bases from J, with 5 bases in between. CDR3 size: 11 residues. Germline CDR1 reads DFQATT; CDR2 reads SNEGSKA (reference sequence). The CDR3, as DNA: TGCAGTGCTGGGCCCTCCTACGAGCAGTACTTC. Amino acid sequence: CSAGPSYEQYF.

The rearrangement uses TRBV28 and TRBJ1-5; perhaps TRBD1 as D (5 bases). The germline CDR1 and CDR2 sequences are MDHEN and SYDVKM. V lost 11 bases and J lost 3, with 11 bases in between. The CDR3 has 12 amino acids. CDR3 nucleotides: TGTGCCGGGGCGAGCAACAATCAGCCCCAGCATTTT. Protein sequence: CAGASNNQPQHF.

This clone was counted a few times. In DNA form, the CDR3 reads TGTGCCATCAGTGATGTCAGGGCGGCCGGGGAGACCCAGTACTTC. This translates into CAISDVRAAGETQYF. V usage is TRBV10-3 and J usage is TRBJ2-5, with a possible D match to TRBD1 (5 bases). Germline V lookup: CDR1 ENHRY, CDR2 SYGVKD. The CDR3 is 15 residues long. Between the trimmed V and J ends, which lost 3 bases and 5 bases, there was a span of 16 bases.

V usage is TRBV20-1 and J usage is TRBJ1-1; D gene uncertain. CDR1 and CDR2 (germline): DFQATT, SNEGSKA (reference sequence). Trimming stripped 2 bases from V and 2 bases from J, with 0 bases between. This CDR3 contains 10 residues. The CDR3 DNA follows: TGCAGTGCTAGAAACACTGAAGCTTTCTTT. This codes for CSARNTEAFF.

This sequence joins TRBV7-2 and TRBJ2-3; D may be TRBD2 (6 bases). Germline-derived CDR1 and CDR2 are SGHTA and FQGNSA. The CDR3 sequence is 15 residues long. V dropped 5 bases and J dropped 6 bases, with 18 bases sitting between them. The DNA for the CDR3 is TGTGCCAGCAGCCCCGCGGGGAGAAAAGGGGATACGCAGTATTTT. Protein: CASSPAGRKGDTQYF.

The rearrangement joins TRBV11-2 to TRBJ2-7, with 10 bases identical to TRBD2. This CDR3 contains 15 residues. After removal of 4 bases from V and 3 bases from J, the junction contained 6 bases not matched to a gene. The germline gives CDR1 SGHAT, CDR2 FQNNGV. In nucleotides, the CDR3 is TGTGCCAGCAGCTCTAGCAGCGGGAGGGACTACGAGCAGTACTTC. This sequence encodes CASSSSSGRDYEQYF.

The J gene is TRBJ1-1, the V gene TRBV9, with 9 bases fitting TRBD1. Germline trimming cut 4 bases from V and 6 bases from J; bases unmatched to any gene: 13. CDR3 size: 16 residues. CDR1 and CDR2 from the germline V gene are SGDLS and YYNGEE. CDR3 coding DNA: TGTGCCAGCAGCACACAACGGGACAGGGCTATCCCTGAAGCTTTCTTT. This gives the protein CASSTQRDRAIPEAFF.

V usage is TRBV2 and J usage is TRBJ2-6; a weak D match, TRBD1 (6 bases). The CDR3 runs 16 residues. Trimming removed 6 bases at V and 0 bases at J, with 12 bases between. Germline CDR1 reads SNHLY; CDR2 reads FYNNEI. This CDR3 reads CASSMTGPSGANVLTF. In nucleotides, the CDR3 is TGTGCCAGCAGCATGACAGGTCCCTCTGGGGCCAACGTCCTGACTTTC.

The chain combines TRBV19 with TRBJ1-6; a possible D gene is TRBD1 (5 bases). Germline CDR1 LNHDA, CDR2 SQIVND (reference sequence). V lost 0 bases, J lost 8 bases, and 11 bases lay in between. The CDR3 runs to 15 residues. CDR3 nucleotide sequence: TGTGCCAGTAGTATAGAGCCGGGACGTCATTCACCCCTCCACTTT. It encodes CASSIEPGRHSPLHF. Supplemented by reference TRBV19 and TRBJ1-6, the full variable domain reads DGGITQSPKYLFRKEGQNVTLSCEQNLNHDAMYWYRQDPGQGLRLIYYSQIVNDFQKGDIAEGYSVSREKKESFPLTVTSAQKNPTAFYLCASSIEPGRHSPLHFGNGTRLTVT.